This TCR beta chain came from a study of T-cell reconstitution after alpha-beta-depleted transplantation in children (dated by TCRdb to about 2016). In terms of the full investigation: Using TCR repertoire profiling, the study quantitatively followed how T-cell immune reconstitution unfolded in children after TCRalphabeta/CD19-depleted allogeneic hematopoietic cell transplantation.

The treatment or condition label on this specimen signifies: allogeneic hematopoietic cell transplantation with graft depleted of TCRalphabeta T cells and CD19 B cells. TCRalphabeta/CD19-depleted allogeneic hematopoietic cell grafts were given to the transplant recipients, all of whom were children. The method behind the library was PCR. Sequencing was performed on an Illumina HiSeq 2500. To normalize quantification of the TCRbeta repertoire, the TCR libraries were built with molecular barcoding that relied on unique molecular identifiers. TCRdb handled the public reads itself, with Q25 trimming in fastp and clone calling in MiXCR, and kept productive beta chains. Identical CDR3 proteins give one entry, which carries the most common genes and DNA. In all, the sample holds approximately 630,000 distinct CDR3 sequences, and around 12% of those were seen once. Together, the top ten hold 0.65% to 0.9% of the sample.

Broad study findings and their caveats: About two months after transplant, the apparently early recovery of alphabetaT-cell counts reportedly depended on just several hundred clones that had expanded rapidly and came from non-depleted graft cells. In some patients, the high TCRbeta diversity seen at day 60 was put down to recipient T cells and intrathymic progenitors that had survived conditioning. Over the following months the frequencies of hyperexpanded clones went down, and after one year T-cell counts and TCRbeta diversity were mostly credited to newly produced T cells.

As for this clonotype: Its antigen target is currently unknown. No much larger clonotype is one base removed from it; base qualities were not supplied.

The CDR3 starts with the cysteine, ends with the phenylalanine, and has 15 residues. Here the CDR3 DNA is all that survives: 45 bases in frame from base 1. V gives up 3 bases and J gives up 10 bases, and the segment between their germline ends measures 16 bases. CDR1 SNHLY and CDR2 FYNNEI were looked up in the germline V gene. Recombination connected TRBV2 to TRBJ1-6, with no confidently assigned D gene. The receptor was derived from a girl aged 2-9 years with congenital amegakaryocytic thrombocytopenia, due to receive a stem cell transplant. Specimen: PBMCs, collected before TCRalphabeta/CD19-depleted stem cell transplant. The nucleotide sequence is given as TGTGCCAGCAGTGAGGGCGCAGGCCCTGGATCACCCCTCCACTTT. It specifies CASSEGAGPGSPLHF.